The 20 T cell receptor beta chains in this list originate from one sample, sequenced in a study of cytomegalovirus exposure and HLA in healthy donors. PCR amplification relied on 60 Vbeta primers (plus 13 Jbeta primers). Sequencing used immunoSEQ multiplex PCR; TCRdb keeps in-frame clones, though not all of them. In the table there are 110,000 to 150,000 clones, around 80% of which are singletons. Sequences were obtained from PBMCs. The receptor set was obtained from a female donor in good health and CMV-seronegative.

The rearrangement joins TRBV5-6 to TRBJ2-7; maybe TRBD1 (6 bases). Germline V gene sequence: CDR1 SGHDT, CDR2 YYEEEE. The CDR3 runs 14 residues. Trimming removed 4 bases from V and 2 bases from J, with 13 bases in between. CDR3 amino acids: CASSLWPGAYEQYF. CDR3 sequence (DNA): TGTGCCAGCAGCCTGTGGCCAGGGGCCTACGAGCAGTACTTC.

The CDR3 region is CAWAKDRRYNEQFF. The CDR3 region has the DNA TGTGCCTGGGCAAAGGACAGGCGCTACAATGAGCAGTTCTTC. J is TRBJ2-1 and V is TRBV30, with 7 bases aligning to TRBD1. V shed 5 bases and J 3 bases; nucleotides not matched to a gene: 7. The CDR3 runs to 14 residues. CDR1 GTSNPN and CDR2 SVGIG come from the germline V gene (reference sequence). Complete variable domain (other parts from reference TRBV30 and TRBJ2-1): SQTIHQWPATLVQPVGSPLSLECTVEGTSNPNLYWYRQAAGRGLQLLFYSVGIGQISSEVPQNLSASRPQDRQFILSSKKLLLSDSGFYLCAWAKDRRYNEQFFGPGTRLTVL.

The chain employs TRBV5-4 and TRBJ2-3, with 9 positions matching TRBD2. Per germline, CDR1 SGHNT and CDR2 YYREEE (reference sequence). V lost 4 bases and J lost 3; bases outside the gene matches: 9. The CDR3 runs to 16 residues. The CDR3: CASSQVAGATTDTQYF. The CDR3 nucleotides read TGTGCCAGCAGCCAGGTAGCGGGGGCCACAACAGATACGCAGTATTTT.

This chain's CDR3 is CASSWGTANTEAFF. The CDR3 nucleotides are TGTGCCAGCAGCTGGGGGACTGCTAACACTGAAGCTTTCTTT. The chain joins TRBV5-4 to TRBJ1-1; D may be TRBD1 (5 bases). Germline values: CDR1 SGHNT, CDR2 YYREEE (reference sequence). This CDR3 has 14 amino acids. V lost 3 bases and J lost 2, with 11 bases in between.

The chain has TRBV30 and TRBJ1-1; D possibly corresponds to TRBD1 (5 bases). With 4 bases removed from V and 3 bases from J, the gap between germline ends came to 18 bases. The CDR3 has 15 amino acids. Germline assignment: CDR1 GTSNPN and CDR2 SVGIG (reference sequence). CDR3 amino acids: CAWTDPAGRDTEAFF. The CDR3 nucleotides are TGTGCCTGGACTGACCCCGCAGGGAGGGACACTGAAGCTTTCTTT.

This sequence joins TRBV10-3 and TRBJ1-2; no firm D call. The CDR3 covers 14 residues. V was cut by 0 bases and J by 3 bases, with 8 bases left in between. Germline lookup yields CDR1 ENHRY and CDR2 SYGVKD. The CDR3 DNA reads TGTGCCATCAGTGAGTCTTCGGTTGACTATGGCTACACCTTC. Amino acid sequence: CAISESSVDYGYTF.

The table lists this clone with a count of one. V and J are TRBV5-4 and TRBJ1-6; weak D call: TRBD1 (5 bases). The ends were cut back, 3 bases at V and 7 bases at J, with 14 bases in the middle. This CDR3 is 15 amino acids long. The germline CDR1 and CDR2 sequences are SGHNT and YYREEE (reference sequence). Here the CDR3 reads CASSSGKVENSPLHF. The CDR3 DNA reads as TGTGCCAGCAGCTCAGGGAAAGTGGAGAATTCACCCCTCCACTTT.

The chain employs TRBV4-3 and TRBJ1-4; D gene uncertain. Trimming took off 1 base at V and 0 bases at J, with 6 bases between the two ends. CDR1 is LGHNA, CDR2 YSLEER, per germline. The CDR3 loop spans 15 amino acids. Here the CDR3 DNA reads TGCGCCAGCAGCCAAGCGGTTGCAACTAATGAAAAACTGTTTTTT. Translating gives CASSQAVATNEKLFF.

This chain uses TRBV6-1 with TRBJ1-2, with 9 bases identical to TRBD1. Per germline, CDR1 MNHNS and CDR2 SASEGT. The CDR3 is 15 amino acids. J lost 3 bases, V lost 2 bases, and 4 bases had no gene match. CDR3 sequence: CASSERTGVYYGYTF. DNA of the CDR3: TGTGCCAGCAGTGAACGGACAGGGGTCTACTATGGCTACACCTTC.

This clone was observed a single time. The chain employs TRBV30 and TRBJ1-6, with 8 bases identical to TRBD1. The CDR3 runs 19 residues. V dropped 3 bases and J dropped 6; count of bases not matched to a gene: 19. CDR1 is GTSNPN and CDR2 is SVGIG in the germline V gene (reference sequence). DNA of the CDR3: TGTGCCTGGAGACTTCGGGGATTAGGACAGGGCAAGTTTAATTCACCCCTCCACTTT. As protein: CAWRLRGLGQGKFNSPLHF.

This chain connects TRBV9 to TRBJ2-3; no firm D call. The CDR3 runs 12 residues. Trimming took off 4 bases at V and 0 bases at J, with 3 bases between the two ends. Germline V CDR1 and CDR2: SGDLS, YYNGEE. The CDR3 loop is CASSPSTDTQYF. The CDR3 DNA reads TGTGCCAGCAGCCCAAGCACAGATACGCAGTATTTT.

The chain recombines TRBV28 with TRBJ1-1; D call uncertain. Germline CDR1 is MDHEN and CDR2 is SYDVKM. CDR3 size: 17 residues. Between the trimmed V and J ends, which lost 1 base and 0 bases, there was a span of 15 bases. CDR3 sequence reads: CASSLSHFELMNTEAFF. CDR3 DNA sequence: TGTGCCAGCAGTTTATCCCACTTTGAGCTTATGAACACTGAAGCTTTCTTT.

The V gene is TRBV9, the J gene TRBJ2-7, with TRBD1 identical over 8 bases. V gave up 3 bases and J gave up 6 bases; unmatched junction bases: 11. The CDR3 is made up of 15 amino acids. CDR1 is SGDLS and CDR2 is YYNGEE in the germline V gene. The CDR3 region is CASSALGDRGFEQYF. The DNA for the CDR3 is TGTGCCAGCAGCGCCTTAGGAGACAGGGGCTTCGAGCAGTACTTC.

Note on this clone: An end of the junction differs from the germline gene, which may be a read error. This chain joins TRBV4-2 and TRBJ2-2; possibly TRBD2 for D (6 bases). The germline V gene has CDR1 LGHNA and CDR2 YNFKEQ. This CDR3 comprises 13 residues. The CDR3 loop reads CASSQDWSGQLFF. The CDR3 DNA reads as TGTGCCAGCAGCCAAGATTGGAGCGGGCAGCTGTTTTTT.

The V and J genes are TRBV11-2 and TRBJ1-2; no firm D call. V lost 5 bases, J lost 3 bases, and 10 bases lay in between. The CDR3 length is 13 residues. Germline values: CDR1 SGHAT, CDR2 FQNNGV. Here the CDR3 DNA reads TGTGCCAGCAGCCATCGAGTTCACTATGGCTACACCTTC. Its protein product is CASSHRVHYGYTF.

The chain has TRBV5-8 and TRBJ2-1; D is uncertain. The V end lost 7 bases, the J end lost 4 bases, and 18 bases lay between the germline ends. Germline assignment: CDR1 SGHTS and CDR2 YDEGEE. The CDR3 runs to 15 residues. The chain's CDR3 is CASERGLSSYNEQFF. In nucleotides, the CDR3 is TGTGCCAGCGAAAGAGGCCTTAGTTCGTACAATGAGCAGTTCTTC.

This clone showed up just once. The genes are TRBV7-2 and TRBJ1-2; TRBD1 might be the D (6 bases). The CDR3 runs to 15 residues. The V gene lost 0 bases and the J gene lost 6 bases, with 14 bases spanning the gap. The germline CDR1 and CDR2 sequences are SGHTA and FQGNSA. The CDR3 DNA follows: TGTGCCAGCAGCTTAGCGAATCGGGGGGGGCATGGCTACACCTTC. Protein product: CASSLANRGGHGYTF. The full variable domain, rest sourced from reference TRBV7-2 and TRBJ1-2, is GAGVSQSPSNKVTEKGKDVELRCDPISGHTALYWYRQSLGQGLEFLIYFQGNSAPDKSGLPSDRFSAERTGGSVSTLTIQRTQQEDSAVYLCASSLANRGGHGYTFGSGTRLTVV.

The gene calls are TRBV6-6 and TRBJ1-6, with TRBD1 identical over 8 bases. V lost 6 bases to trimming and J lost 9 bases; unmatched junction nucleotides: 7. Germline assignment: CDR1 MNHNY and CDR2 SVGAGI (reference sequence). The CDR3 length is 14 residues. For the CDR3, the DNA is TGTGCCAGCAGCTACAGGGGGTTTGGTTCACCCCTCCACTTT. Its translation: CASSYRGFGSPLHF.

This sequence joins TRBV7-2 and TRBJ2-7; 8 positions match TRBD2. Germline trimming cut 2 bases from V and 1 base from J; bases unmatched to any gene: 7. The V gene's germline CDR1 is SGHTA and CDR2 FQGNSA. The CDR3 contains 16 residues. The CDR3 is CASSLNPAGASYEQYF. CDR3 nucleotides: TGTGCCAGCAGCTTAAACCCAGCGGGGGCGTCCTACGAGCAGTACTTC.

Of note for this clone: At one end, the junction sequence differs from germline, possibly due to a read error. Other DNA sequences within the sample encode an identical CDR3. The chain recombines TRBV13 with TRBJ2-7, with TRBD1 identical over 12 bases. CDR1 and CDR2 from the germline V gene are PRHDT and FYEKMQ (reference sequence). This CDR3 has 18 residues. CDR3 amino acids: CASSLNNWDRGRGYEQYF. DNA for the CDR3: TGCGCCAGCAGCCTTAACAATTGGGACAGGGGGCGCGGCTACGAGCAGTACTTC.